A selection of T cell receptor beta chains follows, all from one sample in a study of T cell repertoires in cytomegalovirus infection. TCRdb passed the reads through MiXCR, listing each CDR3 protein once. The table includes a few hundred thousand distinct CDR3 sequences, about 35% detected once. For these receptors, no antigen is known. The sequences come from cultured PBMCs, collected from culture after CMV antigen stimulation. These receptors were obtained from a human donor in good health (CMV status not recorded). Some clones in this sample may be carry-over from other donors' samples. CDR3s include the opening cysteine and the closing phenylalanine or tryptophan. Each record gives: J gene, V gene, CDR3 protein.

j_call: TRBJ2-1
v_call: TRBV6-4
cdr3_aa: CASSDSKGLAGEYNEQFF

j_call: TRBJ1-1
v_call: TRBV14
cdr3_aa: CASSQGRQGATEAFF

j_call: TRBJ2-1
v_call: TRBV7-2
cdr3_aa: CASSIGLAGVLNEQFF

j_call: TRBJ2-7
v_call: TRBV7-2
cdr3_aa: CASRLASGRHEQYF

j_call: TRBJ2-2
v_call: TRBV19
cdr3_aa: CASRPGQGNLNTGELFF

j_call: TRBJ2-7
v_call: TRBV20-1
cdr3_aa: CSAIGGVYYEQYF

j_call: TRBJ2-7
v_call: TRBV20-1
cdr3_aa: CSARAPGAGYEQYF

j_call: TRBJ1-1
v_call: TRBV4-1
cdr3_aa: CASSLTGGSVNTEAFF

j_call: TRBJ1-6
v_call: TRBV27
cdr3_aa: CASSFVGNSPLHF

j_call: TRBJ1-1
v_call: TRBV18
cdr3_aa: CASSPLGARQGANTEAFF

j_call: TRBJ1-4
v_call: TRBV7-8
cdr3_aa: CASGKKVDRFNEKLFF

j_call: TRBJ1-6
v_call: TRBV7-3
cdr3_aa: CASSFTGQGNSPLHF

j_call: TRBJ2-3
v_call: TRBV12-3/TRBV12-4
cdr3_aa: CASSKIGTHVTDTQYF

j_call: TRBJ2-3
v_call: TRBV20-1
cdr3_aa: CSALRGRGANTDTQYF